This TCR beta chain was identified in a study of cytomegalovirus exposure and HLA in healthy donors. V lost 1 base and J lost 6, with 7 bases in between. There are 13 residues in the CDR3. Germline V lookup: CDR1 SGHVS, CDR2 FQNEAQ. This PCR relied on a set of 60 Vbeta primers and 13 Jbeta primers. Clones were sequenced by immunoSEQ multiplex PCR, and TCRdb holds only the in-frame ones, with some missing. The sample holds under 100,000 clones; about 80% are singletons and the top ten take 2.5%. The sequence derives from a man aged 25-45 years in good health and CMV-seronegative. V is TRBV7-8 and J is TRBJ1-5; no definite D call. Sample: PBMCs. The CDR3 here is CASSLDRSQPQHF. Here the CDR3 DNA reads TGTGCCAGCAGCTTAGACAGAAGTCAGCCCCAGCATTTT.